The 30 T cell receptor beta chains below all came from one sample that was sequenced in a study of beta chain features in type 1 diabetes. No antigens are known for them. Reverse transcribing all isolated RNA meant expressed TCRB transcripts were sequenced. Profiling relied on immunoSEQ multiplex PCR, and the TCRdb table lists in-frame clones only, not all of them. The table lists 600,000 to 700,000 clones, around 11% of them singletons. Study results and caveats: Type 1 diabetes patients showed a moderate but significant shortening of TCRB CDR3s in all four CD4+ subsets.

The specimen sequenced was naive CD4+ T cells from blood. These receptors came from a man aged 25-45 years with type 1 diabetes.

This clone was recorded a few times. The chain couples TRBV28 to TRBJ2-7; the match to TRBD1 covers 9 bases. There are 12 residues in the CDR3. Losses at the gene ends were 8 bases for V and 6 bases for J; bases not matched to a gene: 5. Germline CDR1 is MDHEN and CDR2 is SYDVKM. The CDR3 spells CASQQGASEQYF. CDR3 DNA: TGTGCCAGCCAACAGGGGGCCTCCGAGCAGTACTTC. Supplemented by reference TRBV28 and TRBJ2-7, the full variable domain reads DVKVTQSSRYLVKRTGEKVFLECVQDMDHENMFWYRQDPGLGLRLIYFSYDVKMKEKGDIPEGYSVSREKKERFSLILESASTNQTSMYLCASQQGASEQYFGPGTRLTVT.

The chain joins TRBV6-5 to TRBJ1-6; TRBD1 aligns across 9 bases. CDR3 length: 15 amino acids. The ends lost 4 bases at V and 8 bases at J; junction bases unmatched: 6. Per the germline V gene, CDR1 is MNHEY and CDR2 is SVGAGI. The CDR3 loop is CASSSRTGADSPLHF. The CDR3 coding sequence is TGTGCCAGCAGTTCTAGGACAGGGGCGGATTCACCCCTCCACTTT.

The V call is TRBV14, the J call TRBJ1-6; TRBD1 is a possible D gene (5 bases). Germline lookup yields CDR1 SGHDN and CDR2 FVKESK. Trimming cost V 1 base and J 7 bases, with 11 bases left between them. CDR3 length: 15 amino acids. The CDR3 DNA sequence: TGTGCCAGCAGCCAAGTTCCAGGGAGAAATTCACCCCTCCACTTT. Translating it yields CASSQVPGRNSPLHF.

The rearrangement joins TRBV2 to TRBJ1-2; D gene unclear. This CDR3 has 13 residues. V lost 8 bases and J 8 bases, leaving 18 bases between the germline ends. Germline CDR1 is SNHLY and CDR2 is FYNNEI. The CDR3 DNA reads TGTGCCAGCCGTGGGTATTCGGGAGAGGGCTACACCTTC. This translates into CASRGYSGEGYTF.

This clone was counted a few times. This chain joins TRBV29-1 and TRBJ1-2; D remains ambiguous. There are 12 residues in the CDR3. V gave up 7 bases and J gave up 1 base, with 10 bases separating them. In germline, CDR1 is SQVTM, CDR2 ANQGSEA. DNA of the CDR3: TGCAGCGGGCAGGACCTTAACTATGGCTACACCTTC. It yields the protein CSGQDLNYGYTF.

This clone has a handful of counts. This chain connects TRBV10-3 to TRBJ1-1; maybe TRBD1 (5 bases). CDR3 length equals 16 residues. Germline lookup yields CDR1 ENHRY and CDR2 SYGVKD. V was trimmed by 4 bases and J by 1 base, leaving 16 bases between them. CDR3 protein: CAISGSQGQGNTEAFF. CDR3 nucleotide sequence: TGTGCCATCAGTGGATCCCAGGGCCAGGGGAACACTGAAGCTTTCTTT.

This clone was detected only a few times. The rearrangement joins TRBV11-3 to TRBJ2-4; a possible D gene is TRBD2 (5 bases). The germline V gene encodes CDR1 SGHNT and CDR2 YENEEA. The CDR3 length is 12 residues. V shed 4 bases and J shed 13 bases, with 14 bases lying between them. The chain's CDR3 is CASSSSGWAQYF. CDR3 coding DNA: TGTGCCAGCAGCTCCTCGGGGTGGGCACAGTACTTC.

This clone was seen a handful of times. The V and J genes are TRBV4-2 and TRBJ1-1; TRBD1 matches 7 bases. The CDR3 length is 15 residues. V lost 6 bases and J lost 5; bases outside the gene matches: 12. Germline-derived CDR1 and CDR2 are LGHNA and YNFKEQ. The CDR3 region has the DNA TGTGCCAGCAGGGATAGGGGGCGACGCGAAACTGAAGCTTTCTTT. It translates to CASRDRGRRETEAFF.

The rearrangement links TRBV15 to TRBJ2-3, with 8 bases lining up with TRBD2. J was trimmed by 7 bases and V by 1 base; bases with no gene match: 7. Germline V gene sequence: CDR1 LNHNV, CDR2 YYDKDF (reference sequence). The CDR3 sequence is 15 residues long. This CDR3 reads CATSRVSGVSYTQYF. CDR3 in DNA: TGTGCCACCAGCAGAGTTAGCGGGGTATCATATACGCAGTATTTT.

The genes are TRBV5-8 and TRBJ1-4; D gene uncertain. With 4 bases removed from V and 11 bases from J, the gap between germline ends came to 9 bases. CDR1 is SGHTS and CDR2 is YDEGEE in the germline V gene. CDR3 length: 11 amino acids. CDR3 in DNA: TGTGCCAGCAGCGGCAGAGCTAAACTGTTTTTT. It encodes CASSGRAKLFF.

The genes are TRBV7-8 and TRBJ2-3; D not certain. V was cut by 1 base and J by 6 bases, with 8 bases left in between. Germline lookup yields CDR1 SGHVS and CDR2 FQNEAQ. The CDR3 runs to 13 residues. The CDR3 DNA sequence: TGTGCCAGCAGCTTAGTTGGAAAGGATACGCAGTATTTT. This codes for CASSLVGKDTQYF.

The chain carries TRBV7-9 and TRBJ1-5; 8 bases line up with TRBD1. Germline V CDR1 and CDR2: SEHNR, FQNEAQ (reference sequence). V trimming: 4 bases; J trimming: 4 bases; junction bases outside the gene matches: 3. The CDR3 contains 14 residues. The CDR3 sequence is CASSSDRVNQPQHF. For the CDR3, the DNA is TGTGCCAGCAGCTCGGACAGGGTAAATCAGCCCCAGCATTTT.

The rearrangement links TRBV2 to TRBJ1-1; D call uncertain. V was shortened by 6 bases and J by 1 base, with 9 bases between the two germline ends. CDR1 and CDR2 from the germline V gene are SNHLY and FYNNEI. CDR3 length equals 13 residues. The CDR3 DNA is TGTGCCAGCAGGGACCTACGGAACACTGAAGCTTTCTTT. It codes for CASRDLRNTEAFF.

This chain uses TRBV25-1 with TRBJ2-7; possible D gene TRBD2, 7 bases. Trimming shortened V by 7 bases and J by 4 bases, and 11 bases separated the two germline ends. The CDR3 runs to 12 residues. Germline CDR1 reads MGHDK; CDR2 reads SYGVNS. CDR3 in amino acids: CASNREGYEQYF. DNA for the CDR3: TGTGCCAGCAACAGGGAGGGTTACGAGCAGTACTTC.

V gene TRBV27 combines with J gene TRBJ2-7, with 9 bases that match TRBD1. V shed 4 bases, J shed 0 bases, and the junction held 4 bases outside the gene matches. This CDR3 region has 15 residues. Germline values: CDR1 MNHEY, CDR2 SMNVEV (reference sequence). The CDR3 bases are TGTGCCAGCAGTTCGATGGGACAGGGCTCCTACGAGCAGTACTTC. It codes for CASSSMGQGSYEQYF.

The chain carries TRBV7-2 and TRBJ2-5, with TRBD1 matching 9 bases. Germline V gene data show CDR1 as SGHTA and CDR2 as FQGNSA. The CDR3 consists of 13 residues. V gave up 11 bases and J gave up 5 bases; unmatched junction bases: 9. The CDR3 reads CACLQGALETQYF. The CDR3 nucleotides read TGTGCCTGTTTACAGGGGGCGCTGGAGACCCAGTACTTC.

This chain links TRBV7-8 with TRBJ1-2; weak D call: TRBD1 (6 bases). Germline CDR1 and CDR2: SGHVS and FQNEAQ. The germline V and J ends were trimmed by 2 bases and 8 bases, with 18 bases remaining between them. This CDR3 is built from 15 residues. CDR3 residues: CASSLKRQDRTGYTF. CDR3 DNA: TGTGCCAGCAGCTTAAAAAGACAGGATAGGACCGGCTACACCTTC.

This clone has more than one count but fewer than ten. The chain couples TRBV7-2 to TRBJ1-4; perhaps TRBD1 as D (5 bases). The CDR3 has 14 residues. V lost 5 bases and J lost 8, with 15 bases in between. Germline CDR1 and CDR2: SGHTA and FQGNSA. In nucleotides, the CDR3 is TGTGCCAGCAGCCCCCACGGGACGGAGGAAAAACTGTTTTTT. Residues: CASSPHGTEEKLFF.

This clone was detected only a few times. Other nucleotide sequences in the sample specify the same CDR3. The chain is built from TRBV5-1 and TRBJ2-2; 7 bases agree with TRBD1. In germline, CDR1 is SGHRS, CDR2 YFSETQ. This CDR3 is built from 15 residues. Germline trimming cut 4 bases from V and 0 bases from J; bases unmatched to any gene: 3. This CDR3 reads CASSPGTANTGELFF. The CDR3 DNA is TGCGCCAGCAGCCCGGGGACAGCGAACACCGGGGAGCTGTTTTTT. The full variable domain, in which reference TRBV5-1 and TRBJ2-2 provide the parts outside the CDR3, is KAGVTQTPRYLIKTRGQQVTLSCSPISGHRSVSWYQQTPGQGLQFLFEYFSETQRNKGNFPGRFSGRQFSNSRSEMNVSTLELGDSALYLCASSPGTANTGELFFGEGSRLTVL.

This clone turned up a few times. This chain links TRBV4-2 with TRBJ1-5, with D unresolved. This CDR3 contains 15 residues. The germline CDR1 and CDR2 sequences are LGHNA and YNFKEQ. The V end lost 1 base, the J end lost 1 base, and 8 bases lay between the germline ends. CDR3 in DNA: TGTGCCAGCAGCCAAGGAACAACGAGCAATCAGCCCCAGCATTTT. Encoded protein: CASSQGTTSNQPQHF.

This clone has only a few counts. The V gene is TRBV28, the J gene TRBJ1-3, with no clear D. Per the germline V gene, CDR1 is MDHEN and CDR2 is SYDVKM. Trimming took 3 bases from V and 13 from J, leaving 10 bases between them. The CDR3 is 11 amino acids. The CDR3 is CASSFPPRIYF. For the CDR3, the DNA is TGTGCCAGCAGTTTCCCCCCTAGGATATATTTT.

The chain uses TRBV7-9 and TRBJ2-7; TRBD1 matches 9 bases. Germline V gene sequence: CDR1 SEHNR, CDR2 FQNEAQ (reference sequence). This CDR3 is built from 15 residues. V lost 5 bases to trimming and J lost 5 bases; unmatched junction nucleotides: 10. The CDR3 bases are TGTGCCAGCAGCCCACCCGGGACAGGGAGAAACGAGCAGTACTTC. Translation: CASSPPGTGRNEQYF. Based on the CDR3 plus reference TRBV7-9 and TRBJ2-7, the full variable domain is DTGVSQNPRHKITKRGQNVTFRCDPISEHNRLYWYRQTLGQGPEFLTYFQNEAQLEKSRLLSDRFSAERPKGSFSTLEIQRTEQGDSAMYLCASSPPGTGRNEQYFGPGTRLTVT.

This clone occurred a few times. This chain connects TRBV2 to TRBJ2-7; 7 positions match TRBD2. CDR1 and CDR2 from the germline V gene are SNHLY and FYNNEI. The junction had 5 bases not matched to a gene; V was cut back by 6 bases and J by 0 bases. There are 14 residues in the CDR3. CDR3: CASSRAGNSYEQYF. CDR3 DNA: TGTGCCAGCAGCCGAGCGGGGAACTCCTACGAGCAGTACTTC.

This clone appeared a few times. The J gene is TRBJ2-5, the V gene TRBV7-2; D possibly corresponds to TRBD2 (6 bases). Per the germline V gene, CDR1 is SGHTA and CDR2 is FQGNSA. V was shortened by 1 base and J by 2 bases, with 14 bases between the two germline ends. CDR3 length: 16 amino acids. The CDR3 loop reads CASSLVVRGLQETQYF. CDR3 nucleotides: TGTGCCAGCAGCTTAGTGGTGCGGGGATTACAAGAGACCCAGTACTTC.

Only a few counts were recorded for this clone. The chain employs TRBV5-6 and TRBJ2-7; 10 bases line up with TRBD2. V was pared by 3 bases and J by 3 bases, with 6 bases of the junction left unmatched. This CDR3 is built from 15 residues. Germline assignment: CDR1 SGHDT and CDR2 YYEEEE. CDR3 sequence (DNA): TGTGCCAGCAGCTGGCGGACTAGCGGATTCTACGAGCAGTACTTC. As protein: CASSWRTSGFYEQYF.

This sequence joins TRBV7-2 and TRBJ2-7, with 7 nucleotides matching TRBD1. Germline trimming cut 4 bases from V and 3 bases from J; bases unmatched to any gene: 6. CDR3 length equals 14 residues. The germline gives CDR1 SGHTA, CDR2 FQGNSA. The CDR3 spells CASSSRGNGYEQYF. The CDR3 nucleotides read TGTGCCAGCAGCTCCAGGGGGAACGGCTACGAGCAGTACTTC.

This chain joins TRBV11-3 and TRBJ2-3; D unresolved. Deletions cut 4 bases from V and 0 bases from J, with 5 bases between. Germline-derived CDR1 and CDR2 are SGHNT and YENEEA. There are 13 residues in the CDR3. CDR3 bases: TGTGCCAGCAGCTCTCAGAGCACAGATACGCAGTATTTT. Translating gives CASSSQSTDTQYF. Filled out from reference TRBV11-3 and TRBJ2-3, the complete variable domain reads EAGVVQSPRYKIIEKKQPVAFWCNPISGHNTLYWYLQNLGQGPELLIRYENEEAVDDSQLPKDRFSAERLKGVDSTLKIQPAELGDSAVYLCASSSQSTDTQYFGPGTRLTVL.

This clone was seen more than once but under ten times. The J gene is TRBJ2-1, the V gene TRBV4-3; 7 nucleotides align to TRBD1. This CDR3 contains 16 residues. J lost 8 bases, V lost 1 base, and 11 bases had no gene match. Germline V gene lookup returns CDR1 LGHNA and CDR2 YSLEER. This chain's CDR3 is CASSQGAGRGSDEQFF. DNA of the CDR3: TGCGCCAGCAGCCAAGGGGCGGGCAGGGGGTCGGATGAGCAGTTCTTC.

This clone has just a few counts. The chain has TRBV5-4 and TRBJ2-1; either TRBD1 or TRBD2 may fit D (6 bases each). Trimming shortened V by 4 bases and J by 0 bases, and 14 bases separated the two germline ends. This CDR3 is 16 amino acids long. In germline, CDR1 is SGHNT, CDR2 YYREEE (reference sequence). The CDR3, as DNA: TGTGCCAGCAGCCACCGGGGGCATAGCTCCTACAATGAGCAGTTCTTC. As protein: CASSHRGHSSYNEQFF.

As DNA, the CDR3 is TGTGCCAGCAGCTTGGGGCCCACAGGGGACCAAGAGACCCAGTACTTC. The encoded protein is CASSLGPTGDQETQYF. The chain is built from TRBV5-6 and TRBJ2-5, with 7 positions matching TRBD1. CDR3 length equals 16 residues. V was pared by 0 bases and J by 0 bases, with 5 bases of the junction left unmatched. In germline, CDR1 is SGHDT, CDR2 YYEEEE.